The 27 T cell receptor beta chains given below trace back to one sample, sequenced in a study of CD8+ T cells in alopecia areata. Described treatment: oral pan-JAK inhibitor, 5-10 mg twice daily. Investigators isolated RNA and reverse transcribed it into cDNA to act as the sequencing template. Sequencing used immunoSEQ multiplex PCR; TCRdb keeps in-frame clones, though not all of them. The sample consists of about 200,000 clones, around three fifths of them appearing once. Here the sequenced sample was CD4+ T cells sorted from blood, taken at week 49, from a patient treated with tofacitinib. These receptors all stem from a human donor with alopecia areata.

The rearrangement joins TRBV9 to TRBJ2-3; D is unresolved. The germline V and J ends were trimmed by 3 bases and 1 base, with 15 bases remaining between them. Germline V gene data show CDR1 as SGDLS and CDR2 as YYNGEE. The CDR3 extends over 16 amino acids. CDR3: CASSAAITRGTDTQYF. The CDR3 nucleotides are TGTGCCAGCAGCGCCGCGATCACGAGAGGCACAGATACGCAGTATTTT. The complete variable domain, with remaining parts taken from reference TRBV9 and TRBJ2-3, reads DSGVTQTPKHLITATGQRVTLRCSPRSGDLSVYWYQQSLDQGLQFLIQYYNGEERAKGNILERFSAQQFPDLHSELNLSSLELGDSALYFCASSAAITRGTDTQYFGPGTRLTVL.

This clone turned up a few times. The chain uses TRBV29-1 and TRBJ2-3, with 8 bases identical to TRBD1. The CDR3 length is 14 residues. V lost 2 bases and J lost 8; bases outside the gene matches: 9. The V gene's germline CDR1 is SQVTM and CDR2 ANQGSEA. CDR3 DNA: TGCAGCGTTGAACCGACAGGGGTGGGTAGTACGCAGTATTTT. Amino acids: CSVEPTGVGSTQYF.

The genes are TRBV27 and TRBJ1-6; D is ambiguous. V lost 4 bases and J lost 5, with 9 bases in between. The CDR3 length is 14 residues. Germline CDR1 MNHEY, CDR2 SMNVEV (reference sequence). The CDR3 loop reads CASSYTANNSPLHF. CDR3 bases: TGTGCCAGCAGTTACACAGCGAATAATTCACCCCTCCACTTT.

V usage is TRBV27 and J usage is TRBJ1-5; perhaps TRBD1 as D (5 bases). The germline V gene encodes CDR1 MNHEY and CDR2 SMNVEV (reference sequence). V was shortened by 8 bases and J by 5 bases, with 13 bases between the two germline ends. CDR3 length equals 13 residues. The CDR3 nucleotides read TGTGCCAGCCGGGGGGGTGCATATCAGCCCCAGCATTTT. Protein: CASRGGAYQPQHF.

The rearrangement uses TRBV4-2 and TRBJ1-1, with TRBD1 as a possible D gene (5 bases). The germline gives CDR1 LGHNA, CDR2 YNFKEQ. V was pared by 0 bases and J by 0 bases, with 11 bases between. The CDR3 has 16 residues. The CDR3 reads CASSQEGPGLNTEAFF. CDR3 sequence (DNA): TGTGCCAGCAGCCAAGAGGGTCCAGGGTTGAACACTGAAGCTTTCTTT.

The V call is TRBV6-6, the J call TRBJ1-5; D is perhaps TRBD1 (6 bases). This CDR3 region has 15 residues. Germline-derived CDR1 and CDR2 are MNHNY and SVGAGI (reference sequence). V shed 5 bases and J shed 6 bases, with 17 bases lying between them. This CDR3 is CASSPPGDGSQPQHF. CDR3 nucleotides: TGTGCCAGCAGTCCGCCAGGGGATGGAAGTCAGCCCCAGCATTTT.

The rearrangement links TRBV29-1 to TRBJ1-5; D is perhaps TRBD1 (6 bases). This CDR3 spans 12 amino acids. V dropped 6 bases and J dropped 3 bases, with 9 bases sitting between them. Germline lookup yields CDR1 SQVTM and CDR2 ANQGSEA. CDR3 sequence reads: CSVGQPNQPQHF. CDR3 bases: TGCAGCGTAGGACAGCCCAATCAGCCCCAGCATTTT.

This clone has at least ten counts. The V and J genes are TRBV6-4 and TRBJ2-2, with a weak D call TRBD2 (6 bases). Germline assignment: CDR1 MRHNA and CDR2 SNTAGT. Trimming shortened V by 3 bases and J by 4 bases, and 12 bases separated the two germline ends. The CDR3 is made up of 15 amino acids. The CDR3: CASSERAGSTGELFF. The CDR3 coding sequence is TGTGCCAGCAGTGAAAGGGCGGGATCCACCGGGGAGCTGTTTTTT.

A few counts support this clone. The V gene is TRBV4-3, the J gene TRBJ2-3; no clear D gene. The CDR3 runs 14 residues. Germline-derived CDR1 and CDR2 are LGHNA and YSLEER. V was trimmed by 0 bases and J by 7 bases, leaving 11 bases between them. The CDR3 sequence: CASSQEYGRNTQYF. The CDR3 DNA is TGCGCCAGCAGCCAAGAATATGGCCGAAATACGCAGTATTTT.

CDR3 sequence: CASSLGTGGGTEKLFF. As DNA, the CDR3 is TGCGCCAGCAGCCTGGGGACAGGGGGCGGAACTGAAAAACTGTTTTTT. V and J are TRBV4-3 and TRBJ1-4; 12 nucleotides line up with TRBD1. The CDR3 runs 16 residues. The V segment lost 4 bases and the J segment 7 bases; nucleotides outside the gene matches: 7. CDR1 and CDR2 (germline): LGHNA, YSLEER.

The chain couples TRBV5-1 to TRBJ1-5, with D unclear. Germline CDR1 and CDR2: SGHRS and YFSETQ. Trimming pared 4 bases from V and 4 bases from J, leaving 12 bases between. This CDR3 contains 14 residues. CDR3 nucleotides: TGCGCCAGCAGCGACGAGGGAGGTAATCAGCCCCAGCATTTT. Encoded protein: CASSDEGGNQPQHF. Supplemented by reference TRBV5-1 and TRBJ1-5, the full variable domain reads KAGVTQTPRYLIKTRGQQVTLSCSPISGHRSVSWYQQTPGQGLQFLFEYFSETQRNKGNFPGRFSGRQFSNSRSEMNVSTLELGDSALYLCASSDEGGNQPQHFGDGTRLSIL.

V and J are TRBV30 and TRBJ2-5; D possibly corresponds to TRBD1 (5 bases). Germline CDR1 is GTSNPN and CDR2 is SVGIG (reference sequence). CDR3 length: 14 amino acids. V gave up 8 bases and J gave up 2 bases, with 18 bases separating them. CDR3 sequence: CAGNKKGFQETQYF. CDR3 DNA: TGTGCCGGCAATAAAAAGGGGTTTCAAGAGACCCAGTACTTC.

J is TRBJ2-5 and V is TRBV6-1, with no clear D. The germline V and J ends were trimmed by 8 bases and 2 bases, with 12 bases remaining between them. The CDR3 spans 13 residues. The germline CDR1 and CDR2 sequences are MNHNS and SASEGT. This chain's CDR3 is CASGPKMQETQYF. CDR3 DNA: TGTGCCAGCGGCCCTAAAATGCAAGAGACCCAGTACTTC.

The chain joins TRBV19 to TRBJ1-2; no definite D call. There are 16 residues in the CDR3. Germline V lookup: CDR1 LNHDA, CDR2 SQIVND (reference sequence). V was trimmed by 2 bases and J by 4 bases, leaving 17 bases between them. CDR3 loop: CASSILTSSGSYGYTF. CDR3 bases: TGTGCCAGTAGTATATTGACGTCGTCGGGATCCTATGGCTACACCTTC.

This chain uses TRBV9 with TRBJ1-1; D is undetermined. Trimming removed 3 bases from V and 3 bases from J, with 12 bases in between. The CDR3 extends over 14 amino acids. Germline V lookup: CDR1 SGDLS, CDR2 YYNGEE. The CDR3 DNA reads TGTGCCAGCAGCGCTACGTTCGGGGACACTGAAGCTTTCTTT. Encoded protein: CASSATFGDTEAFF.

This clone came up once. The rearrangement uses TRBV29-1 and TRBJ1-1, with TRBD1 identical over 11 bases. Germline values: CDR1 SQVTM, CDR2 ANQGSEA. The CDR3 length is 13 residues. Trimming cost V 4 bases and J 6 bases; bases outside gene matches: 4. CDR3 region: CSVVPGQGAEAFF. CDR3 DNA sequence: TGCAGCGTTGTGCCGGGACAGGGGGCTGAAGCTTTCTTT.

The chain combines TRBV4-1 with TRBJ1-2; D call uncertain. Germline V gene data show CDR1 as MGHRA and CDR2 as YSYEKL. The CDR3 has 13 residues. Trimming cost V 5 bases and J 9 bases, with 16 bases left between them. The CDR3 DNA reads as TGCGCCAGCAGCTCTTATGCCGGGGAAAGCTACACCTTC. It translates to CASSSYAGESYTF.

This clone has only a few counts. J is TRBJ2-4 and V is TRBV10-3; D perhaps matches TRBD2 (5 bases). The CDR3 spans 14 residues. Germline V gene sequence: CDR1 ENHRY, CDR2 SYGVKD. The germline V and J ends were trimmed by 3 bases and 1 base, with 7 bases remaining between them. CDR3 sequence reads: CAISDTGAKNIQYF. The CDR3 DNA follows: TGTGCCATCAGTGATACGGGGGCCAAAAACATTCAGTACTTC.

The genes are TRBV5-4 and TRBJ2-5; 7 nucleotides agree with TRBD1. Germline CDR1 is SGHNT and CDR2 is YYREEE (reference sequence). The J segment lost 5 bases and the V segment lost 3 bases, leaving 7 bases of the junction unmatched. The CDR3 covers 14 residues. The CDR3 loop is CASSSESQGETQYF. CDR3 in DNA: TGTGCCAGCAGCTCGGAGTCACAGGGGGAGACCCAGTACTTC.

This chain connects TRBV29-1 to TRBJ2-7, with 11 bases lining up with TRBD1. After removal of 5 bases from V and 2 bases from J, the junction contained 5 bases not matched to a gene. Germline loops: CDR1 SQVTM, CDR2 ANQGSEA. CDR3 length equals 14 residues. The CDR3 coding sequence is TGCAGCGTTCTCGGGGGACAGGGGGCCTACGAGCAGTACTTC. Translation gives CSVLGGQGAYEQYF.

Comments on this clone: At one of its ends the junction is not consistent with the germline gene, which may arise from a read error. The chain carries TRBV2 and TRBJ1-1; D remains unclear. In germline, CDR1 is SNHLY, CDR2 FYNNEI. This CDR3 region has 11 residues. The CDR3: CASSQNAEAFF. As DNA, the CDR3 is TGTGCCAGCAGCCAGAACGCTGAAGCTTTCTTT.

As to this clone: Other DNA sequences in the same sample also yield this CDR3. The chain employs TRBV7-2 and TRBJ2-3; D gene unclear. Germline lookup yields CDR1 SGHTA and CDR2 FQGNSA. This CDR3 has 13 residues. The ends were cut back, 3 bases at V and 1 base at J, with 5 bases in the middle. The chain's CDR3 is CASSFRRTDTQYF. The CDR3 bases are TGTGCCAGCAGCTTTAGACGCACAGATACGCAGTATTTT.

This clone has more than one count but fewer than ten. The chain uses TRBV29-1 and TRBJ1-3, with unresolved D. The V end lost 1 base, the J end lost 0 bases, and 10 bases lay between the germline ends. The CDR3 covers 15 residues. From germline, CDR1 is SQVTM and CDR2 ANQGSEA. The CDR3 sequence is CSVEVGLSSGNTIYF. In DNA form, the CDR3 reads TGCAGCGTTGAAGTAGGCCTATCCTCTGGAAACACCATATATTTT. Combining the CDR3 with reference TRBV29-1 and TRBJ1-3 gives the whole variable domain SAVISQKPSRDICQRGTSLTIQCQVDSQVTMMFWYRQQPGQSLTLIATANQGSEATYESGFVIDKFPISRPNLTFSTLTVSNMSPEDSSIYLCSVEVGLSSGNTIYFGEGSWLTVV.

The chain is built from TRBV6-5 and TRBJ1-2; TRBD1 agrees at 10 bases. The CDR3 covers 13 residues. With V trimmed by 7 bases and J by 7 bases, 6 bases remained unmatched. Germline CDR1 is MNHEY and CDR2 is SVGAGI. In nucleotides, the CDR3 is TGTGCCAGCACCCTGGACAGGGGGGGTGGCTACACCTTC. Translation gives CASTLDRGGGYTF.

This clone has more than one count but fewer than ten. The chain joins TRBV15 to TRBJ2-1; D gene ambiguous. The V end lost 1 base, the J end lost 8 bases, and 6 bases lay between the germline ends. The CDR3 is 12 amino acids. Germline CDR1 and CDR2: LNHNV and YYDKDF (reference sequence). The CDR3 DNA is TGTGCCACCAGCAGAGCTAATCATGAGCAGTTCTTC. Translation: CATSRANHEQFF.

This chain uses TRBV7-9 with TRBJ1-2, with a weak D call TRBD1 (6 bases). Germline loops: CDR1 SEHNR, CDR2 FQNEAQ (reference sequence). This CDR3 is 15 amino acids long. The germline V and J ends were trimmed by 0 bases and 8 bases, with 16 bases remaining between them. CDR3 coding DNA: TGTGCCAGCAGCTTAGCGAGGGCAGGGGCACACGGCTACACCTTC. It codes for CASSLARAGAHGYTF.

This clone was observed a few times. The chain has TRBV10-3 and TRBJ2-3; 8 positions match TRBD2. This CDR3 comprises 17 residues. V was pared by 6 bases and J by 4 bases, with 15 bases of the junction left unmatched. Germline V lookup: CDR1 ENHRY, CDR2 SYGVKD. CDR3 nucleotides: TGTGCCATCAGCCTCAGGGAGGGCGGGGGGACTGCAGATACGCAGTATTTT. It specifies CAISLREGGGTADTQYF.